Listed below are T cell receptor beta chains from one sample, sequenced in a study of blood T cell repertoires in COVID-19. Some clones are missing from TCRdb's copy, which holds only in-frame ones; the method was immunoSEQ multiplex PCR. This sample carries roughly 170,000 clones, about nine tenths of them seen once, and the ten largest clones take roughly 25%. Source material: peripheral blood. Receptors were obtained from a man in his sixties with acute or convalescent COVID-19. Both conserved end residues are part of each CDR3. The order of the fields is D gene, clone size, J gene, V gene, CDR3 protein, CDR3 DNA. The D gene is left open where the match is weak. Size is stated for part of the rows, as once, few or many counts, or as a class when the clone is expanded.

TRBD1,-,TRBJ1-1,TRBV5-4,CASSPKGGQGENTEAFF,TGTGCCAGCAGCCCTAAGGGGGGACAGGGAGAGAACACTGAAGCTTTCTTT
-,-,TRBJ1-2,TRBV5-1,CASSPLDSPASGYTF,TGCGCCAGCAGCCCGTTGGATAGTCCCGCTAGCGGCTACACCTTC
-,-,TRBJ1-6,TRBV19,CASSIYGQSSYNSPLHF,TGTGCCAGTAGTATATATGGACAAAGCTCCTATAATTCACCCCTCCACTTT
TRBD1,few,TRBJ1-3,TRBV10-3,CAIMDRASSGNTIYF,TGTGCCATCATGGACAGGGCGAGCTCTGGAAACACCATATATTTT
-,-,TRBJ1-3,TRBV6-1,CASSEGREGNTIYF,TGTGCCAGCAGTGAGGGCAGGGAAGGAAACACCATATATTTT
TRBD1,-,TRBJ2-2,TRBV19,CASSMTGSTGELFF,TGTGCCAGTAGTATGACAGGGTCCACCGGGGAGCTGTTTTTT
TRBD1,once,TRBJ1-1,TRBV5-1,CASSPGTGMNTEAFF,TGCGCCAGCAGTCCCGGGACAGGGATGAACACTGAAGCTTTCTTT
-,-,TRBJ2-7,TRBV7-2,CASSRGGDSYEQYF,TGTGCCAGCAGCCGCGGCGGCGACTCCTACGAGCAGTACTTC
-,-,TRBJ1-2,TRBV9,CASSLWGETNYGYTF,TGTGCCAGCAGCCTATGGGGGGAGACTAACTATGGCTACACCTTC
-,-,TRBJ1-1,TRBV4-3,CASSQDRNTEAFF,TGCGCCAGCAGCCAAGATCGTAACACTGAAGCTTTCTTT
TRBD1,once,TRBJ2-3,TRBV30,CAWSLGTDPPDTQYF,TGTGCCTGGAGCCTCGGGACAGATCCCCCAGATACGCAGTATTTT
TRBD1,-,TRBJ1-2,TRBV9,CASSLGQGVPYGYTF,TGTGCCAGCAGCCTCGGACAGGGGGTCCCCTATGGCTACACCTTC
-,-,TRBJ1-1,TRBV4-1,CASSQGVDREAFF,TGCGCCAGCAGCCAAGGGGTCGACAGGGAAGCTTTCTTT
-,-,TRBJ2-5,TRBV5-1,CASSTRVGETQYF,TGCGCCAGCAGCACTAGGGTCGGAGAGACCCAGTACTTC
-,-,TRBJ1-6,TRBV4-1,CASSQDPGATYNSPLHF,TGCGCCAGCAGCCAAGATCCAGGGGCGACCTATAATTCACCCCTCCACTTT
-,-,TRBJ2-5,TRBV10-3,CAISELAGSSETQYF,TGTGCCATCAGTGAACTCGCGGGGAGCTCAGAGACCCAGTACTTC